This TCR beta chain was profiled in a study of CD4 and CD8 cells across lung adenocarcinoma regions. Samples came from patients with localized non-small cell lung adenocarcinoma. The germline V gene has CDR1 MNHNS and CDR2 SASEGT. CDR3 length: 14 amino acids. Comments on this clonotype: Germline is not matched at one junction end, which may reflect a read error.

TCRdb analysed the PCR reads with MiXCR anew, one entry per CDR3 protein. Counted here are about 20,000 distinct CDR3 sequences, around half occurring once; the ten biggest clones make up under 30%. Input material: CD8+ T cells from the center of a lung tumor. This chain connects TRBV6-1 to TRBJ2-5; TRBD2 matches 8 bases. The receptor's source is a female donor with lung adenocarcinoma. The CD4 and CD8 labels of this study may be unreliable. The CDR3 coding sequence is TGTGCCAGCAGCCAGAGAGCGGGAGTCGTGGGTCGGTTCTTC. Protein product: CASSQRAGVVGRFF.